These 22 T cell receptor beta chains were all obtained from the same sample, sequenced in a study of shared clonotypes between healthy human individuals. Sequencing used immunoSEQ multiplex PCR; TCRdb keeps in-frame clones, though not all of them. Here the sample spans 2,500,000 or so clones, 93% being singletons. The sequenced material came from naive CD4+ T cells from PBMCs. Subset of the sample: CD45RA+ positively selected. The receptors here all came from a man aged 18 to 29 in good health. Some clones in this sample may be carry-over from other donors' samples.

The rearrangement uses TRBV7-2 and TRBJ2-3; 9 bases are a match to TRBD2. The CDR3 contains 18 residues. With V trimmed by 5 bases and J by 0 bases, 12 bases remained unmatched. Germline loops: CDR1 SGHTA, CDR2 FQGNSA. The CDR3 loop reads CASSAGTSPSPSTDTQYF. In DNA, the CDR3 is TGTGCCAGCAGCGCCGGGACTAGCCCATCCCCTAGCACAGATACGCAGTATTTT.

This chain connects TRBV5-5 to TRBJ1-5; D call uncertain. The CDR3 totals 15 residues. Trimming removed 1 base at V and 7 bases at J, with 15 bases between. Germline V gene data show CDR1 as SGHKS and CDR2 as YYEKEE (reference sequence). The DNA for the CDR3 is TGTGCCAGCAGCTTGCTCTACACAGAGGGACAGCCCCAGCATTTT. Its translation: CASSLLYTEGQPQHF.

CDR3 sequence (DNA): TGCAGCGTTGAAGGGACTAGCGGAATCTCCTACAATGAGCAGTTCTTC. It translates to CSVEGTSGISYNEQFF. The chain combines TRBV29-1 with TRBJ2-1, with TRBD2 matching over 10 bases. V lost 1 base and J lost 0; bases outside the gene matches: 3. This CDR3 has 16 residues. Germline CDR1 and CDR2: SQVTM and ANQGSEA.

Turning to this clone: Within the sample, other DNA sequences also encode this same CDR3. The J gene is TRBJ2-6, the V gene TRBV18; D unresolved. Germline V gene lookup returns CDR1 KGHSH and CDR2 LQKENI. Trimming stripped 4 bases from V and 0 bases from J, with 7 bases between. CDR3 length equals 15 residues. Here the CDR3 reads CASSLGLSGANVLTF. The CDR3 DNA reads TGTGCCAGCTCACTCGGCCTCTCTGGGGCCAACGTCCTGACTTTC.

The chain employs TRBV5-3 and TRBJ1-1; 7 nucleotides line up with TRBD1. TRBV5-3 is an ORF for which the function is uncertain. The length of the CDR3 is 15 residues. V shed 5 bases and J 1 base; nucleotides not matched to a gene: 8. The DNA for the CDR3 is TGTGCCAGAAGTTCAGGACAGGAAAAGAACACTGAAGCTTTCTTT. Translating gives CARSSGQEKNTEAFF.

This chain links TRBV30 with TRBJ2-7, with 7 bases aligning to TRBD1. V dropped 3 bases and J dropped 0; count of bases not matched to a gene: 11. The CDR3 extends over 16 amino acids. Germline V gene data show CDR1 as GTSNPN and CDR2 as SVGIG (reference sequence). The CDR3 bases are TGTGCCTGGAGAGGCCACTTACGGGACAGCTCCTACGAGCAGTACTTC. It yields the protein CAWRGHLRDSSYEQYF. The whole variable domain, filled in from reference TRBV30 and TRBJ2-7, reads SQTIHQWPATLVQPVGSPLSLECTVEGTSNPNLYWYRQAAGRGLQLLFYSVGIGQISSEVPQNLSASRPQDRQFILSSKKLLLSDSGFYLCAWRGHLRDSSYEQYFGPGTRLTVT.

The rearrangement links TRBV7-8 to TRBJ2-1; no firm D call. Trimming took off 2 bases at V and 0 bases at J, with 17 bases between the two ends. Germline values: CDR1 SGHVS, CDR2 FQNEAQ. This CDR3 comprises 18 residues. The CDR3 region is CASSLRITGYSSYNEQFF. The CDR3 region has the DNA TGTGCCAGCAGCTTACGTATAACGGGTTATTCCTCCTACAATGAGCAGTTCTTC.

This chain links TRBV29-1 with TRBJ1-2, with D maybe TRBD1 (6 bases). Between the trimmed V and J ends, which lost 0 bases and 4 bases, there was a span of 15 bases. The CDR3 extends over 15 amino acids. Germline V gene data show CDR1 as SQVTM and CDR2 as ANQGSEA. The CDR3: CSVEDLGGRAYGYTF. The CDR3 coding sequence is TGCAGCGTTGAAGATCTTGGGGGCAGGGCCTATGGCTACACCTTC.

The V and J genes are TRBV11-2 and TRBJ1-3, with D tentatively TRBD1 (5 bases). The germline CDR1 and CDR2 sequences are SGHAT and FQNNGV. CDR3 length equals 12 residues. The V end lost 5 bases, the J end lost 5 bases, and 7 bases lay between the germline ends. Here the CDR3 reads CASSPGRNTIYF. CDR3 DNA sequence: TGTGCCAGCAGCCCGGGGCGAAACACCATATATTTT.

The genes are TRBV10-2 and TRBJ2-7; 13 bases agree with TRBD2. Germline trimming cut 7 bases from V and 0 bases from J; bases unmatched to any gene: 18. The CDR3 consists of 20 residues. Germline V gene lookup returns CDR1 WSHSY and CDR2 SAAADI. CDR3 region: CASTPRGGLAGRLSSYEQYF. As DNA, the CDR3 is TGCGCCAGCACCCCCCGAGGGGGACTAGCGGGACGGCTGAGCTCCTACGAGCAGTACTTC.

The V call is TRBV7-9, the J call TRBJ1-1; possibly TRBD1 for D (5 bases). Germline V gene lookup returns CDR1 SEHNR and CDR2 FQNEAQ (reference sequence). The V and J ends lost 2 bases and 5 bases respectively, with 12 bases between them. The CDR3 runs to 14 residues. The CDR3 DNA reads as TGTGCCAGCAGCTTACAGGGTCCGTATACTGAAGCTTTCTTT. Protein sequence: CASSLQGPYTEAFF.

The chain recombines TRBV9 with TRBJ2-6, with D unclear. The CDR3 loop spans 15 amino acids. V gave up 2 bases and J gave up 2 bases, with 8 bases separating them. The germline CDR1 and CDR2 sequences are SGDLS and YYNGEE. CDR3 in DNA: TGTGCCAGCAGCGTGCGGTCAACTGGGGCCAACGTCCTGACTTTC. Protein: CASSVRSTGANVLTF.

This chain links TRBV28 with TRBJ1-5; 7 nucleotides line up with TRBD1. Trimming took 6 bases from V and 4 from J; bases not matched to a gene: 6. The CDR3 totals 14 residues. Germline CDR1 and CDR2: MDHEN and SYDVKM. The CDR3, as DNA: TGTGCCAGCAGGTCAGGGGGAAGGAATCAGCCCCAGCATTTT. This codes for CASRSGGRNQPQHF.

V gene TRBV18 combines with J gene TRBJ1-2; 12 bases match TRBD1. Germline loops: CDR1 KGHSH, CDR2 LQKENI. The V segment lost 3 bases and the J segment 8 bases; nucleotides outside the gene matches: 7. The CDR3 runs 15 residues. The CDR3 DNA follows: TGTGCCAGCTCACCGGGACAGGGGGCCCGGCAGGGCTACACCTTC. Its translation is CASSPGQGARQGYTF. Together with reference TRBV18 and TRBJ1-2, the CDR3 gives the full variable domain: NAGVMQNPRHLVRRRGQEARLRCSPMKGHSHVYWYRQLPEEGLKFMVYLQKENIIDESGMPKERFSAEFPKEGPSILRIQQVVRGDSAAYFCASSPGQGARQGYTFGSGTRLTVV.

Details on this clone: This sample includes further DNA sequences coding for the same CDR3. The chain employs TRBV5-5 and TRBJ2-7; D gene unclear. Looked up from germline, CDR1 is SGHKS and CDR2 is YYEKEE (reference sequence). Trimming removed 0 bases at V and 2 bases at J, with 3 bases between. CDR3 length equals 12 residues. DNA of the CDR3: TGTGCCAGCAGCTTGGGGGCCTACGAGCAGTACTTC. Protein sequence: CASSLGAYEQYF. Drawing the rest from reference TRBV5-5 and TRBJ2-7, the complete variable domain is DAGVTQSPTHLIKTRGQQVTLRCSPISGHKSVSWYQQVLGQGPQFIFQYYEKEERGRGNFPDRFSARQFPNYSSELNVNALLLGDSALYLCASSLGAYEQYFGPGTRLTVT.

This rearrangement joins TRBV28 to TRBJ1-3; TRBD1 might be the D (6 bases). CDR1 and CDR2 from the germline V gene are MDHEN and SYDVKM. With 3 bases removed from V and 4 bases from J, the gap between germline ends came to 10 bases. This CDR3 contains 14 residues. This CDR3 reads CASSLRTGGNTIYF. The DNA of the CDR3 is TGTGCCAGCAGTTTGCGCACAGGGGGAAACACCATATATTTT.

This rearrangement joins TRBV15 to TRBJ2-7, with a tentative D call TRBD1 (6 bases). Germline-derived CDR1 and CDR2 are LNHNV and YYDKDF (reference sequence). CDR3 length: 15 residues. V was trimmed by 0 bases and J by 7 bases, leaving 16 bases between them. CDR3 amino acids: CATSRESAGVGEQYF. CDR3 bases: TGTGCCACCAGCAGAGAGTCGGCAGGGGTAGGGGAGCAGTACTTC. Based on the CDR3 plus reference TRBV15 and TRBJ2-7, the full variable domain is DAMVIQNPRYQVTQFGKPVTLSCSQTLNHNVMYWYQQKSSQAPKLLFHYYDKDFNNEADTPDNFQSRRPNTSFCFLDIRSPGLGDTAMYLCATSRESAGVGEQYFGPGTRLTVT.

The V and J genes are TRBV27 and TRBJ2-7, with D unclear. This CDR3 spans 14 amino acids. Germline CDR1 is MNHEY and CDR2 is SMNVEV (reference sequence). V was shortened by 5 bases and J by 2 bases, with 13 bases between the two germline ends. This CDR3 reads CASSPLSRTYEQYF. The CDR3 DNA sequence: TGTGCCAGCAGTCCCCTGTCTCGGACCTACGAGCAGTACTTC.

V is TRBV18 and J is TRBJ1-4; TRBD1 matches at 7 bases. This CDR3 spans 14 amino acids. Trimming took 4 bases from V and 6 from J; bases not matched to a gene: 5. Germline CDR1 reads KGHSH; CDR2 reads LQKENI. CDR3 sequence (DNA): TGTGCCAGCTCACTAGTAGGGGGCGATGAAAAACTGTTTTTT. This encodes CASSLVGGDEKLFF.

The gene calls are TRBV2 and TRBJ1-2, with D unclear. Trimming cost V 2 bases and J 2 bases, with 12 bases left between them. Germline lookup yields CDR1 SNHLY and CDR2 FYNNEI. There are 15 residues in the CDR3. The CDR3 coding sequence is TGTGCCAGCAGTGAAATCAGTGCCGGGAACTATGGCTACACCTTC. This codes for CASSEISAGNYGYTF.

The gene calls are TRBV5-1 and TRBJ2-1; D possibly matches TRBD1 or TRBD2 (5 bases each). The CDR3 has 15 residues. Germline V gene data show CDR1 as SGHRS and CDR2 as YFSETQ. Trimming left V 3 bases short and J 6 bases short, with 16 bases between. The CDR3 DNA reads TGCGCCAGCAGCTGGGGGAATACAGGTTCCAATGAGCAGTTCTTC. Protein product: CASSWGNTGSNEQFF.

This CDR3 is CASSEGGTATNEKLFF. The CDR3 DNA reads TGTGCCAGCAGTGAGGGGGGGACAGCCACTAATGAAAAACTGTTTTTT. The chain employs TRBV28 and TRBJ1-4, with 7 bases matching TRBD1. J was trimmed by 2 bases and V by 5 bases; bases with no gene match: 8. The CDR3 extends over 16 amino acids. Germline V gene sequence: CDR1 MDHEN, CDR2 SYDVKM.